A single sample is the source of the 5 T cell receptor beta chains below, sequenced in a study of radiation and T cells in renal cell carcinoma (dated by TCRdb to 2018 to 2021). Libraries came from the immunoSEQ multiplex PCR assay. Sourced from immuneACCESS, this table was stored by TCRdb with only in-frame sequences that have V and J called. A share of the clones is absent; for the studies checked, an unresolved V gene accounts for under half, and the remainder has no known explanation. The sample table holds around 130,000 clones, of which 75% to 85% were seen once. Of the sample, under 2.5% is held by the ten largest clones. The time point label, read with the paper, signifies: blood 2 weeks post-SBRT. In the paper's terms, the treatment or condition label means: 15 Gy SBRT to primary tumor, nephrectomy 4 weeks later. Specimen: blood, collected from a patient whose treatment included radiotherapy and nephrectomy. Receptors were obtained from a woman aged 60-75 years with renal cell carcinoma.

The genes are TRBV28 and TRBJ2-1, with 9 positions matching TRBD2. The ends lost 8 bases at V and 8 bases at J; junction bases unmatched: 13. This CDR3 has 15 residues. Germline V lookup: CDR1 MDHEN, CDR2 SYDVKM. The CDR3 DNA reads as TGTGCCAGCGAACCTAGCGGGACTTCTGGGGATGAGCAGTTCTTC. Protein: CASEPSGTSGDEQFF. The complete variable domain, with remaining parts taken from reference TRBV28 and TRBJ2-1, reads DVKVTQSSRYLVKRTGEKVFLECVQDMDHENMFWYRQDPGLGLRLIYFSYDVKMKEKGDIPEGYSVSREKKERFSLILESASTNQTSMYLCASEPSGTSGDEQFFGPGTRLTVL.

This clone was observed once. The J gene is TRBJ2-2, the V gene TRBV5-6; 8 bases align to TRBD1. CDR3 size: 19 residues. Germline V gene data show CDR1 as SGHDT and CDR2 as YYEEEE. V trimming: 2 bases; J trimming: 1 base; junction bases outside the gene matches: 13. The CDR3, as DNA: TGTGCCAGCAGCTTCGAGCCTGTACTTGGGACAGGGAACACCGGGGAGCTGTTTTTT. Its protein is CASSFEPVLGTGNTGELFF.

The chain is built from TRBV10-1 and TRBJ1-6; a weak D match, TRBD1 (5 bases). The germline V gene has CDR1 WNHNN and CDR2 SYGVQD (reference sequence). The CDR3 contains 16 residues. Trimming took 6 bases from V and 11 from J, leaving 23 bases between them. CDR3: CASSAPPRDSWTPLHF. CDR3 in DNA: TGCGCCAGCAGCGCCCCACCACGAGACAGTTGGACACCCCTCCACTTT.

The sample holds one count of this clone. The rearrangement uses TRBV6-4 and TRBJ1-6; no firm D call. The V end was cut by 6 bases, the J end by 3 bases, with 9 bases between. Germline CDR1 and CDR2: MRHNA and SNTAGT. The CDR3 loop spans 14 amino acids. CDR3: CASRGTDYNSPLHF. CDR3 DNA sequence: TGTGCCAGCAGGGGAACGGACTATAATTCACCCCTCCACTTT.

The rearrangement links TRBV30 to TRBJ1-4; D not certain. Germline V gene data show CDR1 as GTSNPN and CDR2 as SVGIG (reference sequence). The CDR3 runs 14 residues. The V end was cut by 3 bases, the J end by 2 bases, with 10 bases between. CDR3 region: CAWSSVTTNEKLFF. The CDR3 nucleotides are TGTGCCTGGAGCTCCGTTACGACTAATGAAAAACTGTTTTTT. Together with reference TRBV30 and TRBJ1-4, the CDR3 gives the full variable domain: SQTIHQWPATLVQPVGSPLSLECTVEGTSNPNLYWYRQAAGRGLQLLFYSVGIGQISSEVPQNLSASRPQDRQFILSSKKLLLSDSGFYLCAWSSVTTNEKLFFGSGTQLSVL.